This T cell receptor (beta chain) was recovered during a study of T cell repertoires in aging, cancer and after chemotherapy. Study background: Donors were grouped into six age bands spanning 30 or younger through 70 or older. Patients with glioblastoma brain tumors were sampled before and after temozolomide-based therapy. Findings and caveats of the study: In each cancer cohort, median generation probability increased across chemotherapy, suggesting thymic output rebounded. Immunological memory after chemotherapy cannot be judged from the repertoire data.

A mixed TRB-A/B primer pool amplified rearranged TRB by multiplex touch-down PCR. Via MiXCR, TCRdb re-called the multiplex PCR reads, giving one row per CDR3 protein. The table has 400 to 500 distinct CDR3 sequences, roughly 18% seen once. The germline V gene encodes CDR1 MGHRA and CDR2 YSYEKL. V lost 0 bases, J lost 3 bases, and 11 bases lay in between. This CDR3 contains 16 residues. Peripheral blood genomic DNA, not sorted cells or RNA, was the template. This clonotype was detected only a few times. Its antigen is unidentified. Sequenced: blood. The chain employs TRBV4-1 and TRBJ1-4, with D uncertain. This TCR derives from a human donor with a solid tumor. CDR3 loop: CASSQDGRVPNEKLFF. CDR3 DNA sequence: TGCGCCAGCAGCCAAGATGGGAGGGTACCTAATGAAAAACTGTTTTTT.